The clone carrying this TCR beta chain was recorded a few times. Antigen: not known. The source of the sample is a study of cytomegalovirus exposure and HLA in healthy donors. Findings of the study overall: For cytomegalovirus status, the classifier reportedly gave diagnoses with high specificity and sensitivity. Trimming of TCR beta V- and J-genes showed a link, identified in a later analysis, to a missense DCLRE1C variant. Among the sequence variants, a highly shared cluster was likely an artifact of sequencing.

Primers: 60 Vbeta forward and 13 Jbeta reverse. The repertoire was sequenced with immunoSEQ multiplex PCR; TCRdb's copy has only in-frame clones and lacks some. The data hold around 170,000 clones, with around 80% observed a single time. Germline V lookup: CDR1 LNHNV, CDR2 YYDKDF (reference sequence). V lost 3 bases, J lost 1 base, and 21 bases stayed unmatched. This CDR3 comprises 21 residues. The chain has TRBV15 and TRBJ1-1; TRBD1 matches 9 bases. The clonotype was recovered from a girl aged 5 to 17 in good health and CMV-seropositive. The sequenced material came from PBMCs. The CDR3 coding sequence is TGTGCCACCAGCAGGAAGAGGGACAGGGATGGTTTGGCGTATCCGAACACTGAAGCTTTCTTT. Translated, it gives CATSRKRDRDGLAYPNTEAFF.